This is a list of T cell receptor beta chains from one sample in a study of shared clonotypes between healthy human individuals. TCRdb keeps only in-frame clones here, not all; method: immunoSEQ multiplex PCR. The top ten clones hold 0.36% of a sample with approximately 2.5 million clones, approximately 94% of them seen once. The sequenced material came from naive CD4+ T cells from PBMCs. The receptors here all came from a man younger than 35 in good health. Some clones in this sample may be carry-over from other donors' samples. Both conserved end residues are part of each CDR3. The order of the fields is V gene, D gene, clone size, J gene, CDR3 length, CDR3 protein, CDR3 DNA. The D gene is left open where the match is weak. Size is omitted from some rows. Given values are once, few, many or a class for expanded clones.

TRBV19	-	-	TRBJ2-5	19	CASSIPLGLAETYQETQYF	TGTGCCAGTAGTATCCCGCTAGGGTTAGCGGAGACGTACCAAGAGACCCAGTACTTC
TRBV21-1	-	-	TRBJ2-1	17	CASSKRGTSGAGNEQFF	TGTGCCAGCAGCAAAAGGGGCACTAGCGGGGCTGGGAATGAGCAGTTCTTC
TRBV27	-	-	TRBJ2-7	15	CASSLRAAASYEQYF	TGTGCCAGCAGTTTACGTGCCGCAGCGTCCTACGAGCAGTACTTC
TRBV9	TRBD1	few	TRBJ1-5	14	CASSAGTGNQPQHF	TGTGCCAGCAGCGCAGGGACAGGGAATCAGCCCCAGCATTTT
TRBV14	-	-	TRBJ2-6	17	CASSQAKRASGANVLTF	TGTGCCAGCAGCCAGGCTAAAAGGGCGTCTGGGGCCAACGTCCTGACTTTC
TRBV5-4	-	-	TRBJ2-1	16	CASSLSGGGTGHEQFF	TGTGCCAGCAGCTTGTCGGGGGGCGGGACGGGACATGAGCAGTTCTTC
TRBV23-1	-	-	TRBJ1-5	15	CASSQSGQRNQPQHF	TGCGCCAGCAGTCAATCGGGGCAGCGAAATCAGCCCCAGCATTTT
TRBV2	TRBD1	-	TRBJ2-5	11	CASSTTGQQYF	TGTGCCAGCAGTACCACGGGACAGCAGTACTTC
TRBV11-2	-	-	TRBJ2-2	15	CASSFGTPNTGELFF	TGTGCCAGCAGCTTTGGGACACCGAACACCGGGGAGCTGTTTTTT
TRBV28	TRBD1	-	TRBJ1-1	14	CASRQSTGQVEAFF	TGTGCCAGCAGACAATCGACGGGACAGGTCGAAGCTTTCTTT
TRBV5-1	-	-	TRBJ2-2	15	CASSLVTGGTGELFF	TGCGCCAGCAGCTTGGTGACCGGGGGTACCGGGGAGCTGTTTTTT
TRBV5-1	-	-	TRBJ1-1	12	CASSLGQAEAFF	TGCGCCAGCAGCTTGGGACAGGCTGAAGCTTTCTTT
TRBV11-3	TRBD2	-	TRBJ2-1	18	CASSLSRTSGSSYNEQFF	TGTGCCAGCAGCCTGAGTCGGACTAGCGGGAGCTCCTACAATGAGCAGTTCTTC
TRBV28	-	-	TRBJ2-7	13	CASLRFGGYEQYF	TGTGCCAGCCTACGTTTTGGGGGTTACGAGCAGTACTTC
TRBV7-9	-	-	TRBJ2-7	13	CASSPRPGIEQYF	TGTGCCAGCAGCCCTCGGCCCGGGATCGAGCAGTACTTC
TRBV27	-	-	TRBJ1-1	14	CASSYNRDSQLPFF	TGTGCCAGCAGCTATAATCGAGACAGCCAACTTCCTTTCTTT
TRBV9	-	-	TRBJ2-3	14	CASSVVDFTDTQYF	TGTGCCAGCAGCGTTGTGGACTTCACAGATACGCAGTATTTT
TRBV27	TRBD2	once	TRBJ2-7	16	CASSWNREGPGYEQYF	TGTGCCAGCAGTTGGAACCGGGAGGGCCCTGGCTACGAGCAGTACTTC
TRBV28	-	-	TRBJ1-2	15	CASRDGDHSNYGYTF	TGTGCCAGCCGGGACGGGGACCACTCTAACTATGGCTACACCTTC
TRBV5-1	-	-	TRBJ2-1	13	CASSLTGTNEQFF	TGCGCCAGCAGCTTGACAGGGACCAATGAGCAGTTCTTC
TRBV28	-	-	TRBJ1-5	12	CASNPDSQPQHF	TGTGCCAGCAATCCGGACAGTCAGCCCCAGCATTTT
TRBV7-9	TRBD2	-	TRBJ2-2	19	CASSLPPGLAIANTGELFF	TGTGCCAGCAGCTTACCTCCGGGACTAGCGATCGCGAACACCGGGGAGCTGTTTTTT
TRBV11-1	-	-	TRBJ2-3	16	CASSLGGAPAIDTQYF	TGTGCCAGCAGCTTAGGTGGCGCCCCGGCGATAGATACGCAGTATTTT
TRBV7-9	-	once	TRBJ2-1	12	CASTSKRNEQFF	TGTGCCAGCACCTCCAAGAGGAATGAGCAGTTCTTC
TRBV27	TRBD2	-	TRBJ2-1	16	CASSSVRTSGYNEQFF	TGTGCCAGCAGTTCAGTTAGGACTAGCGGTTACAATGAGCAGTTCTTC
TRBV19	-	-	TRBJ2-3	14	CASSIELGPLTQYF	TGTGCCAGTAGTATAGAGTTAGGGCCGCTAACGCAGTATTTT
TRBV11-2	-	-	TRBJ2-7	15	CASSLEGLGVHEQYF	TGTGCCAGCAGCCTCGAGGGGCTAGGGGTTCACGAGCAGTACTTC
TRBV2	-	-	TRBJ2-3	15	CASSLDMDFQDTQYF	TGTGCCAGCAGCCTGGACATGGACTTCCAAGATACGCAGTATTTT
TRBV29-1	-	-	TRBJ2-2	10	CSVVMRELFF	TGCAGCGTTGTGATGCGGGAGCTGTTTTTT
TRBV11-2	TRBD1	-	TRBJ1-1	15	CASSGRDRGYTEAFF	TGTGCCAGCAGCGGCCGGGACAGGGGGTACACTGAAGCTTTCTTT
TRBV5-1	TRBD1	-	TRBJ2-1	15	CASSLGTDRYNEQFF	TGCGCCAGCAGCTTGGGCACGGACAGGTACAATGAGCAGTTCTTC
TRBV9	-	-	TRBJ1-2	13	CASSAGPNYGYTF	TGTGCCAGCAGCGCTGGACCGAACTATGGCTACACCTTC
TRBV19	TRBD2	-	TRBJ2-7	15	CASSAVAGGPLEQYF	TGTGCCAGTTCGGCGGTGGCGGGAGGTCCCCTCGAGCAGTACTTC
TRBV5-6	-	few	TRBJ2-7	13	CASSLGRAYEQYF	TGTGCCAGCAGCTTGGGGAGGGCCTACGAGCAGTACTTC
TRBV18	-	-	TRBJ2-3	12	CASSLGQDTQYF	TGTGCCAGCTCGCTCGGACAGGATACGCAGTATTTT
TRBV7-8	-	-	TRBJ1-2	17	CASSLAIQTGDTYGYTF	TGTGCCAGCAGCTTAGCGATTCAGACAGGAGATACCTATGGCTACACCTTC
TRBV7-9	-	-	TRBJ1-1	13	CASSLVGNTEAFF	TGTGCCAGCAGTTTGGTGGGGAACACTGAAGCTTTCTTT
TRBV10-3	-	few	TRBJ2-2	13	CAMQRGGTGELFF	TGTGCCATGCAAAGGGGAGGCACCGGGGAGCTGTTTTTT
TRBV18	TRBD1	-	TRBJ2-7	15	CASSPSRTGGPEQYF	TGTGCCAGCTCACCGAGCAGGACAGGGGGCCCCGAGCAGTACTTC